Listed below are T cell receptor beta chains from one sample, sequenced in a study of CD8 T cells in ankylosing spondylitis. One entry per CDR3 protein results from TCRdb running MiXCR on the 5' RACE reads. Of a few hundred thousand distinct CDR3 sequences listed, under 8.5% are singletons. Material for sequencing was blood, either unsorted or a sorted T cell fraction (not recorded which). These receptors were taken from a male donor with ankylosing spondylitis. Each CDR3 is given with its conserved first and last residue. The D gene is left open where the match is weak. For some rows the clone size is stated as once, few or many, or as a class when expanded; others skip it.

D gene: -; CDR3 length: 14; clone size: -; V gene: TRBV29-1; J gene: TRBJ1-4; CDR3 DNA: TGCAGCGGGGCTGGCAGTGCAACTAATGAAAAACTGTTTTTT; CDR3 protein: CSGAGSATNEKLFF
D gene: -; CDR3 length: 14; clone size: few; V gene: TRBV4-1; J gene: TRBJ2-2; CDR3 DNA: TGCGCCAGCAGCCCCAGCCAATGGACCGGGGAGCTGTTTTTT; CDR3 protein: CASSPSQWTGELFF
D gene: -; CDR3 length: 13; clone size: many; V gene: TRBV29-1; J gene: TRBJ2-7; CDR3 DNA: TGCAGCGTCGAGGAGAGCCGGGGCTACGAGCAGTACTTC; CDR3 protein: CSVEESRGYEQYF
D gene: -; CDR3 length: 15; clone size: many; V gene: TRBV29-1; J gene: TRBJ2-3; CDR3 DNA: TGCAGCGTTGAAGATAGAAGGTCTAGCACAGATACGCAGTATTTT; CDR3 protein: CSVEDRRSSTDTQYF
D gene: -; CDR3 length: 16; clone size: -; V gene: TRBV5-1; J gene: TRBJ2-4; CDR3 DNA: TGCGCCAGCAGCTTTGGGCAGGAGATAGCCAAAAACATTCAGTACTTC; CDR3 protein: CASSFGQEIAKNIQYF
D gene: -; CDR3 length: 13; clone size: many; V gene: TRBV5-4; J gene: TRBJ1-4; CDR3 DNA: TGTGCCAGCAGCCCGTGGGGGCAGCGAAAACTGTTTTTT; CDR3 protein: CASSPWGQRKLFF
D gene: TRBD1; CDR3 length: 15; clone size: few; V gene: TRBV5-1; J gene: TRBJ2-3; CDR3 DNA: TGCGCCAGCAGCTTCGAGGGGGCCCGGACAGATACGCAGTATTTT; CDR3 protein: CASSFEGARTDTQYF
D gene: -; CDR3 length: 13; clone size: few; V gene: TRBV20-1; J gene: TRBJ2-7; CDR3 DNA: TGCAGTGCTAGTAGAGAAAGATTCTACGAGCAGTACTTC; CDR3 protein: CSASRERFYEQYF
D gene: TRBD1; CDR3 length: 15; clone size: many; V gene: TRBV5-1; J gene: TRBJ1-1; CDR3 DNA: TGCGCCAGCAGCCCGGGATCTCCCAGGGGGACTGAAGCTTTCTTT; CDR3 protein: CASSPGSPRGTEAFF
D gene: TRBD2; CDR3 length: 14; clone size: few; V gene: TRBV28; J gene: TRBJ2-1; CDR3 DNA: TGTGCCAGCAGTTTTAGGCGGGAGTGGAATGAGCAGTTCTTC; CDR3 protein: CASSFRREWNEQFF
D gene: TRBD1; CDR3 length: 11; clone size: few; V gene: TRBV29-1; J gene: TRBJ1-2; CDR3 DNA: TGCAGCGTAACAGGGGGCAATGGCTACACCTTC; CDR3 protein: CSVTGGNGYTF
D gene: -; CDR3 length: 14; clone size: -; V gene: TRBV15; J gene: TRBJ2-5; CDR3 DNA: TGTGCCACCAGCAGAGGTCTAGCCCAAGAGACCCAGTACTTC; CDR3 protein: CATSRGLAQETQYF
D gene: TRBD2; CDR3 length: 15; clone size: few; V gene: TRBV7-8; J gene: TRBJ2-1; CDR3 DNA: TGTGCCAGCAGCCCCCTAGCGGGAGTCTACAATGAGCAGTTCTTC; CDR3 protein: CASSPLAGVYNEQFF
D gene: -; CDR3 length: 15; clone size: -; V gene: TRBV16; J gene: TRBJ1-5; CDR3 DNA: TGTGCCAGCAGCCAATCGGCAGGAGACAATCAGCCCCAGCATTTT; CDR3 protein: CASSQSAGDNQPQHF
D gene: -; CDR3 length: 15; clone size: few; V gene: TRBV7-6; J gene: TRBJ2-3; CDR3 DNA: TGTGCCAGCAGCTCCACGCTGGACGGCACAGATACGCAGTATTTT; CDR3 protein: CASSSTLDGTDTQYF
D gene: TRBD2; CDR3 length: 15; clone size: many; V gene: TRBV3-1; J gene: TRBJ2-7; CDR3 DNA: TGTGCCAGCAGCCAACTGGCTAGCGGGAGATCCGAGCAGTACTTC; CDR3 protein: CASSQLASGRSEQYF
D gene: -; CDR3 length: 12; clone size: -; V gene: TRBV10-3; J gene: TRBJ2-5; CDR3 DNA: TGTGCCATCAGAGGGGTTGGAGAGACCCAGTACTTC; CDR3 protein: CAIRGVGETQYF
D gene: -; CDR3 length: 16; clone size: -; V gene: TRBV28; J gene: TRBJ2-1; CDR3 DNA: TGTGCCAGCAGTCCTATGGGACACGTTAGTAACAATGAGCAGTTCTTC; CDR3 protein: CASSPMGHVSNNEQFF
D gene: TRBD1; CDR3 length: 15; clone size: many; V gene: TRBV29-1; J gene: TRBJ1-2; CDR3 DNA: TGCAGCGTTGGGGCAGGGGGCCTTTGGGACTATGGCTACACCTTC; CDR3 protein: CSVGAGGLWDYGYTF
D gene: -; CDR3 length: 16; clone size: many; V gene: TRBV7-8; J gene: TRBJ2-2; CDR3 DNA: TGTGCCAGCAGCAGATTAGCGGATACACGAAGGGGGGAGCTGTTTTTT; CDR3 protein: CASSRLADTRRGELFF
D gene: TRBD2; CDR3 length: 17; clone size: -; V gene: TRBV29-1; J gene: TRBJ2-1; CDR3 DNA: TGCAGCGTTGAGAGATGGGCGGGAGGGCCAAGGGGAAATGAGCAGTTCTTC; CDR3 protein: CSVERWAGGPRGNEQFF
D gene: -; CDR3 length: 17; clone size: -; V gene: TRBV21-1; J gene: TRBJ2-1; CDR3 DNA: TGTGCCAGCAGCTCTCGGGCCCCGCCGGGGTTGGACAATGAGCAGTTCTTC; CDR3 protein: CASSSRAPPGLDNEQFF
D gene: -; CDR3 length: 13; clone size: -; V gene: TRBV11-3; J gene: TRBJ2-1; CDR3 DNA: TGTGCCAGCAGCTTGGAGGCAGCGAATGAGCAGTTCTTC; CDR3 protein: CASSLEAANEQFF
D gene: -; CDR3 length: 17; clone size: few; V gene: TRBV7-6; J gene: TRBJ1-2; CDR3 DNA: TGTGCCAGCAGCTTAGTTGGGCAGCACAAGCGTAACTATGGCTACACCTTC; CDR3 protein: CASSLVGQHKRNYGYTF
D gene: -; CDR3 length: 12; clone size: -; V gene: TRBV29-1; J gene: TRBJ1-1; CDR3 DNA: TGCAGCGTACGCGGGCCAGGTTATATAGCTTTCTTT; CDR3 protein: CSVRGPGYIAFF
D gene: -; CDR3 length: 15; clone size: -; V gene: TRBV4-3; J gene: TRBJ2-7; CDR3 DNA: TGCGCCAGCAGCCGGGGTTCGGGGAGCTCCTACGAGCAGTACTTC; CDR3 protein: CASSRGSGSSYEQYF
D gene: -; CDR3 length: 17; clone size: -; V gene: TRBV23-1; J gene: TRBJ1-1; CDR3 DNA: TGCGCCAGCAGTCAATCGTGGACGGTCGTCCCTCTCGTTGAAGCTTTCTTT; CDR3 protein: CASSQSWTVVPLVEAFF
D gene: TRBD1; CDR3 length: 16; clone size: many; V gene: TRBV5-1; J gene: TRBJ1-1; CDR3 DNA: TGCGCCAGCAGCCGCATCGGTGGACAGGGGAGAACTGAAGCTTTCTTT; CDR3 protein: CASSRIGGQGRTEAFF
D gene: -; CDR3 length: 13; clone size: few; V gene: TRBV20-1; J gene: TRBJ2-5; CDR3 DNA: TGCAGTGCTTGGGAGGTTAACCAAGAGACCCAGTACTTC; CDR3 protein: CSAWEVNQETQYF
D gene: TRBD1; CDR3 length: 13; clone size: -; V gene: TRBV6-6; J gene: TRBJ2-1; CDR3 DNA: TGTGCCAGCAGCCTAGACAGGGACGGCGAGCAGTTCTTC; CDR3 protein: CASSLDRDGEQFF
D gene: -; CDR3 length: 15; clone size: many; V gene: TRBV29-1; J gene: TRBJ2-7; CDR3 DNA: TGCAGCGTTGGGGGGGGGAACAGGGGCTTCTACGAGCAGTACTTC; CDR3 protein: CSVGGGNRGFYEQYF
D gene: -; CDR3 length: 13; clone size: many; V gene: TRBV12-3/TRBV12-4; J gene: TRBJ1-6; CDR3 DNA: TGTGCCAGCAGTACGGGACCGAATTCACCCCTCCACTTT; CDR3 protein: CASSTGPNSPLHF
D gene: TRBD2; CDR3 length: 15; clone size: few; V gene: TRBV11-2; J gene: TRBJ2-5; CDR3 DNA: TGTGCCAGCAGCCGTGGGTCGGGAGGGGAAGAGACCCAGTACTTC; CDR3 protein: CASSRGSGGEETQYF
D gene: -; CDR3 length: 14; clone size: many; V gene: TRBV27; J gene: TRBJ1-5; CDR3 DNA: TGTGCCAGCAGTTTCGGCAGGGAAAATCAGCCCCAGCATTTT; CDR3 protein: CASSFGRENQPQHF
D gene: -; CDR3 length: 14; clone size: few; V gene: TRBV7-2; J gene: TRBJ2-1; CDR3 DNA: TGTGCCAGCAGCTTAAGTCCCGGAAACAATGAGCAGTTCTTC; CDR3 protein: CASSLSPGNNEQFF
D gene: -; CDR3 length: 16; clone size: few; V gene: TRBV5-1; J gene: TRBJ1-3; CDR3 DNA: TGCGCCAGCAGCTTGGAGCCGGGACACTCTGGAAACACCATATATTTT; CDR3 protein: CASSLEPGHSGNTIYF
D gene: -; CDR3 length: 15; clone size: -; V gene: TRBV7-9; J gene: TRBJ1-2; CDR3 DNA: TGTGCCAGCAGCTTAGGTGCGGGGAAGGCTGATGGCTACACCTTC; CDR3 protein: CASSLGAGKADGYTF